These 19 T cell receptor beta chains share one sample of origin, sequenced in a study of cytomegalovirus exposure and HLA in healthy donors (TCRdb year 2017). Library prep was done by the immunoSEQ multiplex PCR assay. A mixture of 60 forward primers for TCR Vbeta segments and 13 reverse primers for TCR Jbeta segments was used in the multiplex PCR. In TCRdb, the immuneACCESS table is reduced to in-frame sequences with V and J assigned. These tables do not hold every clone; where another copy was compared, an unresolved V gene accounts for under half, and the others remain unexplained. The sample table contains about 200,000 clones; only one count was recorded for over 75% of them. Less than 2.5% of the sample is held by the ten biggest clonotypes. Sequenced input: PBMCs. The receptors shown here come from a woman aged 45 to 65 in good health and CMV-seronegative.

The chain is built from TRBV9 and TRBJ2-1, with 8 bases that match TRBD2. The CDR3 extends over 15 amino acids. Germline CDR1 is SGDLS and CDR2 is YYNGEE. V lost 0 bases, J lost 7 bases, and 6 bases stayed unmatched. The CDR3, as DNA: TGTGCCAGCAGCGTAGCAGCGGGAGTATTAAATGAGCAGTTCTTC. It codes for CASSVAAGVLNEQFF.

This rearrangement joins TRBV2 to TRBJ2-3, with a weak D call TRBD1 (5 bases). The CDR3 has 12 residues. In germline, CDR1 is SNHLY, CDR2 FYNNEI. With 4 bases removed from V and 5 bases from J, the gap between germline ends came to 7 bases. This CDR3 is CASSVQGDTQYF. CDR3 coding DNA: TGTGCCAGCAGTGTCCAGGGAGATACGCAGTATTTT.

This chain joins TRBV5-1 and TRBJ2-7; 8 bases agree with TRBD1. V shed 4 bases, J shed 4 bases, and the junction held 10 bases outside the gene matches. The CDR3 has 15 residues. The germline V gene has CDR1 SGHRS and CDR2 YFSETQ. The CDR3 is CASSGPGQDPYEQYF. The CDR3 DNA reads TGCGCCAGCAGCGGACCGGGACAGGACCCATACGAGCAGTACTTC.

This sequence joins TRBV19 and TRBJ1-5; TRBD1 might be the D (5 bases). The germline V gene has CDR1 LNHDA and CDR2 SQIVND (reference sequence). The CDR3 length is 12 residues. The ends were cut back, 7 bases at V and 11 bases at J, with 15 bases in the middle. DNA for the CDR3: TGTGCCAGTACATCTGATGGGGGGACCCAGCATTTT. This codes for CASTSDGGTQHF. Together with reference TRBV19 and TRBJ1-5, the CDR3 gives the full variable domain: DGGITQSPKYLFRKEGQNVTLSCEQNLNHDAMYWYRQDPGQGLRLIYYSQIVNDFQKGDIAEGYSVSREKKESFPLTVTSAQKNPTAFYLCASTSDGGTQHFGDGTRLSIL.

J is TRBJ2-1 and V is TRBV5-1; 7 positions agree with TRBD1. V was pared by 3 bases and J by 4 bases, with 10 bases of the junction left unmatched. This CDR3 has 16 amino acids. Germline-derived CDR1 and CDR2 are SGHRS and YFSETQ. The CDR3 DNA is TGCGCCAGCAGCTCCACAGGGGCCACCCGTTACAATGAGCAGTTCTTC. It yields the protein CASSSTGATRYNEQFF.

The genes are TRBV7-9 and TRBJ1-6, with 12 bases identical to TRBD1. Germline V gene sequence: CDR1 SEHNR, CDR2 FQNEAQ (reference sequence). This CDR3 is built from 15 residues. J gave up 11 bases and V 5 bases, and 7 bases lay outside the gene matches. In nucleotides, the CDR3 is TGTGCCAGCAGCGGGACAGGGGGCGCATCCCCACCCCTCCACTTT. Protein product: CASSGTGGASPPLHF.

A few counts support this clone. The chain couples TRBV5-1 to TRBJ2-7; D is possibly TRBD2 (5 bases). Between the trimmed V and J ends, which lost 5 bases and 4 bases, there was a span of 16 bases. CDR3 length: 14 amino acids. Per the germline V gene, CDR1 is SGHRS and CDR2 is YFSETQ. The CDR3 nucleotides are TGCGCCAGCAGTCGACGGGAACCCTCATACGAGCAGTACTTC. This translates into CASSRREPSYEQYF.

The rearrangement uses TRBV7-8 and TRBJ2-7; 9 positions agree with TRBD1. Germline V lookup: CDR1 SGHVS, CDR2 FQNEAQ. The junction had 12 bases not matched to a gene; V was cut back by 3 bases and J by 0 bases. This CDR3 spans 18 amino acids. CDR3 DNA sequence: TGTGCCAGCAGCTTTTTCGGGACAGGGAGGTTAAGCTCCTACGAGCAGTACTTC. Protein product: CASSFFGTGRLSSYEQYF.

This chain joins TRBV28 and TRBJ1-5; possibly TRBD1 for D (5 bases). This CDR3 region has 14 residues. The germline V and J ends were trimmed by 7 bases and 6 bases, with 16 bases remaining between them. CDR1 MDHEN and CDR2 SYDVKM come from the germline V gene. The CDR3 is CASTRGGLAQPQHF. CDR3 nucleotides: TGTGCCAGCACCCGGGGGGGGTTAGCTCAGCCCCAGCATTTT.

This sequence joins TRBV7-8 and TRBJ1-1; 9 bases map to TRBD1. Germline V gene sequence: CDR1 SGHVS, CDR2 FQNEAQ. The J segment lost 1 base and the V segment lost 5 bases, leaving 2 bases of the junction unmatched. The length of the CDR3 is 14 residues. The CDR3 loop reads CASSRGQGNTEAFF. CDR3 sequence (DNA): TGTGCCAGCAGCCGGGGACAGGGGAACACTGAAGCTTTCTTT.

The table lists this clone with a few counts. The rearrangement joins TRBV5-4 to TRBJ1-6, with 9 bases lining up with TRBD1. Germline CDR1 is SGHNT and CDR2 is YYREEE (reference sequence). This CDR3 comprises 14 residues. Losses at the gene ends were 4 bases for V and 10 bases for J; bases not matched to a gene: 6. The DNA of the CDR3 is TGTGCCAGCAGCAGGGGACAGGGTGGATCACCCCTCCACTTT. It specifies CASSRGQGGSPLHF.

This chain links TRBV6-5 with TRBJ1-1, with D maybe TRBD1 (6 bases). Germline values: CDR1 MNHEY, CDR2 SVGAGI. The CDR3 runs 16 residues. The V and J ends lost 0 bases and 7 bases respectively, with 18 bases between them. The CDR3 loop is CASSYSINGGASEAFF. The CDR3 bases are TGTGCCAGCAGTTACTCAATTAACGGGGGGGCGAGTGAAGCTTTCTTT.

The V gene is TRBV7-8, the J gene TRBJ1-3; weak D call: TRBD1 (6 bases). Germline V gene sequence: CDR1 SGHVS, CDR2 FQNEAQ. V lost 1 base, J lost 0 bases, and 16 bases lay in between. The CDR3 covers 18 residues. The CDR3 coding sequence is TGTGCCAGCAGCTTAGGGACAGCCTTGTCCCACTCTGGAAACACCATATATTTT. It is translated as CASSLGTALSHSGNTIYF.

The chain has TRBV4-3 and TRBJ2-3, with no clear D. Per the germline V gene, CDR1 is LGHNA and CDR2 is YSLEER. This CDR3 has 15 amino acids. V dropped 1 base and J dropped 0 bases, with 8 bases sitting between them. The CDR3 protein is CASSQALASTDTQYF. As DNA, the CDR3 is TGCGCCAGCAGCCAAGCTTTAGCTAGCACAGATACGCAGTATTTT.

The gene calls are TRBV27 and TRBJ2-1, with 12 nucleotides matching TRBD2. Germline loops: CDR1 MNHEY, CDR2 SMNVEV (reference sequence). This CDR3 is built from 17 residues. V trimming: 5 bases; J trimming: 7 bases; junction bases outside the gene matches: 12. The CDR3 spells CASSLRMTSGRRNEQFF. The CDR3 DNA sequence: TGTGCCAGCAGTCTGAGAATGACTAGCGGGAGAAGAAATGAGCAGTTCTTC.

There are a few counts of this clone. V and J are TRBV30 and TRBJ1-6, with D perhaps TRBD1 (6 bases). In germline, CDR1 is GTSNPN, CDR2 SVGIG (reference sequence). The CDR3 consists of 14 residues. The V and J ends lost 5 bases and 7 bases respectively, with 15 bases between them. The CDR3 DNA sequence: TGTGCCTGGGGGTACAGGGACCTGAATTCACCCCTCCACTTT. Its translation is CAWGYRDLNSPLHF.

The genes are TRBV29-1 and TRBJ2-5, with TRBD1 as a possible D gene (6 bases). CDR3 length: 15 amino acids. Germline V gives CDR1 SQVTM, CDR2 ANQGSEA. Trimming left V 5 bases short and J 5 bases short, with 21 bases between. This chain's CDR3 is CSVRRRDTLQETQYF. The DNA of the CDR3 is TGCAGCGTTCGACGAAGGGACACCCTCCAGGAGACCCAGTACTTC.

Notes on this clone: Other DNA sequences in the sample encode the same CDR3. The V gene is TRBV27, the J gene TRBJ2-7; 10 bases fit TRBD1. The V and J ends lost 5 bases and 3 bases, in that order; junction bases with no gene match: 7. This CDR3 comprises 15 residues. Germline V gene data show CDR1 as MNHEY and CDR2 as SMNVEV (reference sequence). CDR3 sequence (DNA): TGTGCCAGCAGTAGAACCGGGACAGGGGTCTACGAGCAGTACTTC. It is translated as CASSRTGTGVYEQYF.

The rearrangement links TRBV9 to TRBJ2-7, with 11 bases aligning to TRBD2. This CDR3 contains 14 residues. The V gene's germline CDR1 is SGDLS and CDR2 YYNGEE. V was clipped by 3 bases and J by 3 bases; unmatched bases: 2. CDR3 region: CASSGGTSGYEQYF. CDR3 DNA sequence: TGTGCCAGCAGCGGCGGGACTAGCGGCTACGAGCAGTACTTC.